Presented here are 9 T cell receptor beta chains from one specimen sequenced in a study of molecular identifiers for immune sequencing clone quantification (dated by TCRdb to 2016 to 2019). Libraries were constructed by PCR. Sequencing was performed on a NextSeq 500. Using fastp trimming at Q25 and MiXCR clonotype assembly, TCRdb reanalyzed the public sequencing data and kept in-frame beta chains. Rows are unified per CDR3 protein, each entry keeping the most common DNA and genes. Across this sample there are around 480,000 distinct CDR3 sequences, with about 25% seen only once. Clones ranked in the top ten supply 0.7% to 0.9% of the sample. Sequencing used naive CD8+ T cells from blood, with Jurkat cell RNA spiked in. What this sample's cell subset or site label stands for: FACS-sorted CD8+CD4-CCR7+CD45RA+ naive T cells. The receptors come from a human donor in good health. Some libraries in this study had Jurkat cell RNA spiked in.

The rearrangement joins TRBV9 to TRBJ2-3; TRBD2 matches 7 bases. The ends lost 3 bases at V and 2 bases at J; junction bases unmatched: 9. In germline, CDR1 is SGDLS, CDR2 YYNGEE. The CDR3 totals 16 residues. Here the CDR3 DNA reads TGTGCCAGCAGCGCCTACCCCCGGGACTACACAGATACGCAGTATTTT. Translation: CASSAYPRDYTDTQYF.

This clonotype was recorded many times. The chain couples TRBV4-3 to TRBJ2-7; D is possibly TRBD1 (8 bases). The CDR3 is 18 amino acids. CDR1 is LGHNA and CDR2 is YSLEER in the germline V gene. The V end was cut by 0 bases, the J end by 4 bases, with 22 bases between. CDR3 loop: CASSQDLDLGQGGYEQYF. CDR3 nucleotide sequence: TGCGCCAGCAGCCAAGACCTCGACCTTGGACAGGGAGGGTACGAGCAGTACTTC.

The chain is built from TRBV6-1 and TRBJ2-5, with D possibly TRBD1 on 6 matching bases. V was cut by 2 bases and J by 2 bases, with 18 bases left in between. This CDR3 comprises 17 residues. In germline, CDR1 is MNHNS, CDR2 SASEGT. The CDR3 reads CASSERVGTGQQETQYF. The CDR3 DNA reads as TGTGCCAGCAGTGAAAGGGTGGGGACGGGACAACAAGAGACCCAGTACTTC.

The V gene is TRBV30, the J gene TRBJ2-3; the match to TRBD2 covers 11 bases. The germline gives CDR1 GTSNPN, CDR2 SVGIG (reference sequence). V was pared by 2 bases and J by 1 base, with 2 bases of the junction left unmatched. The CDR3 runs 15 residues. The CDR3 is CAWSILAGGTDTQYF. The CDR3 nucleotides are TGTGCCTGGAGTATACTAGCGGGAGGCACAGATACGCAGTATTTT.

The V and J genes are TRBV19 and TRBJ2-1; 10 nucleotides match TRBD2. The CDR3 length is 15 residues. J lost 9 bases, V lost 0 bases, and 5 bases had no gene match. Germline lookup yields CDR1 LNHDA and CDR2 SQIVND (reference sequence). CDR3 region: CASSIDILAGAEQFF. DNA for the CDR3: TGTGCCAGTAGTATAGATATCCTAGCGGGAGCTGAGCAGTTCTTC.

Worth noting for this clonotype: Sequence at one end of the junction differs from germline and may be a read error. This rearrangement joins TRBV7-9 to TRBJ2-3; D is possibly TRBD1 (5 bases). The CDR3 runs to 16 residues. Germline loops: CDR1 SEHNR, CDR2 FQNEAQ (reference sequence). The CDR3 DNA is TGTGCCAGCAGCTTAATAGTGACTCCTAACACAGGTACGCAGTATTTT. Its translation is CASSLIVTPNTGTQYF.

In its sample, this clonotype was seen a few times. The CDR3 protein is CASNRQTSTDTQYF. The CDR3 DNA reads as TGTGCCAGCAACAGACAGACTAGCACAGATACGCAGTATTTT. V is TRBV2 and J is TRBJ2-3; D is possibly TRBD1 (5 bases). This CDR3 region has 14 residues. Per the germline V gene, CDR1 is SNHLY and CDR2 is FYNNEI. The ends were cut back, 7 bases at V and 0 bases at J, with 11 bases in the middle.

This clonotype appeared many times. The CDR3 loop reads CSVAPAGLETQYF. The DNA of the CDR3 is TGCAGCGTTGCTCCCGCGGGGCTAGAGACCCAGTACTTC. The rearrangement joins TRBV29-1 to TRBJ2-5; D possibly corresponds to TRBD2 (6 bases). Germline values: CDR1 SQVTM, CDR2 ANQGSEA. The CDR3 is 13 amino acids. V lost 4 bases and J lost 4, with 13 bases in between.

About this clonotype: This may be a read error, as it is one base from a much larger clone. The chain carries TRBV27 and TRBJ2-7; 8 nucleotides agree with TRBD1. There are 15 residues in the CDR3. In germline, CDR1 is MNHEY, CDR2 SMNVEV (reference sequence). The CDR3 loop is CAGSPGQASSYEQYF. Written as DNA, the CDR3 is TGTGCCGGCAGCCCGGGACAGGCAAGCTCCTACGAGCAGTACTTC.